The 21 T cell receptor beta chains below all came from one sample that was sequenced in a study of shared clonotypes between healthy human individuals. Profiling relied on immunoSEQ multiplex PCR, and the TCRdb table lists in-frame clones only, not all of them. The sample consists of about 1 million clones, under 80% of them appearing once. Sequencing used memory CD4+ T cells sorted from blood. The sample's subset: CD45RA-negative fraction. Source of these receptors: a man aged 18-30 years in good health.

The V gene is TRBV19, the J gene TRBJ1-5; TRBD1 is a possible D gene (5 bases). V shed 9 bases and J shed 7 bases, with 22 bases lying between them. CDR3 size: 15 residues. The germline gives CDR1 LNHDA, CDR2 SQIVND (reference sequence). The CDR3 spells CASRIPGRADQPQHF. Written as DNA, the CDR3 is TGTGCCAGCCGCATCCCGGGCAGGGCTGACCAGCCCCAGCATTTT.

The CDR3 DNA follows: TGTGCCAGCAGCTTAGGATCAGGGGGCCTCTACGAGCAGTACTTC. Amino acids: CASSLGSGGLYEQYF. The rearrangement links TRBV11-2 to TRBJ2-7; 8 nucleotides align to TRBD1. The V gene's germline CDR1 is SGHAT and CDR2 FQNNGV. Trimming cost V 1 base and J 3 bases; bases outside gene matches: 5. CDR3 length equals 15 residues.

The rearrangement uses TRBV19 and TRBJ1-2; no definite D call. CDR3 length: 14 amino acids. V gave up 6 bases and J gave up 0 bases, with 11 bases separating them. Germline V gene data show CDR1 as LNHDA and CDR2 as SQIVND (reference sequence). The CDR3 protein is CASSDNTANYGYTF. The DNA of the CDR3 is TGTGCCAGTAGCGACAACACAGCTAACTATGGCTACACCTTC.

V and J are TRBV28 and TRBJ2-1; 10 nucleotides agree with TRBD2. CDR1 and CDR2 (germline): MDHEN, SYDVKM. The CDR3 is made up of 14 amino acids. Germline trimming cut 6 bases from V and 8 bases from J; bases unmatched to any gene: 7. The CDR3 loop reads CASSPPSGGYEQFF. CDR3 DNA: TGTGCCAGCAGCCCCCCTAGCGGGGGCTATGAGCAGTTCTTC.

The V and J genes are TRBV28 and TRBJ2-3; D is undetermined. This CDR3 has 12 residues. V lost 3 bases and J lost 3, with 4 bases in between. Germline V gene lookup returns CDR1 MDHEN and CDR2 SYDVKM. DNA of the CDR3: TGTGCCAGCAGTTTGTGGACAGATACGCAGTATTTT. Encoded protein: CASSLWTDTQYF.

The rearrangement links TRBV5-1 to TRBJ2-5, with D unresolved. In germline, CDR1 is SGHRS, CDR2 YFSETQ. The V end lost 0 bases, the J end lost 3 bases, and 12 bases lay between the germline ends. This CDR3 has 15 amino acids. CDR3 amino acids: CASSLVGKKEETQYF. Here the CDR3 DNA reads TGCGCCAGCAGCTTGGTAGGAAAGAAGGAAGAGACCCAGTACTTC.

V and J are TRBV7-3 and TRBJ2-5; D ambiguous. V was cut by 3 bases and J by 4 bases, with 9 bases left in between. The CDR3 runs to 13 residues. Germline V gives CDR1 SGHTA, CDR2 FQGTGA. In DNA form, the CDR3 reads TGTGCCAGCAGCTTTAACGGGTTAGAGACCCAGTACTTC. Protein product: CASSFNGLETQYF.

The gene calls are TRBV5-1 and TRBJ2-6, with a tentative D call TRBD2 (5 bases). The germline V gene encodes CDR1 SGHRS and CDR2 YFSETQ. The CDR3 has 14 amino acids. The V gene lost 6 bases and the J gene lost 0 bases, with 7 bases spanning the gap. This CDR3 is CASNRGSGANVLTF. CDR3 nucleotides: TGCGCCAGCAACCGGGGCTCTGGGGCCAACGTCCTGACTTTC.

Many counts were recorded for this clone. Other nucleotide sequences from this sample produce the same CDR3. CDR3 sequence: CASSITGGATGELFF. For the CDR3, the DNA is TGTGCCAGTAGTATAACTGGCGGGGCTACCGGGGAGCTGTTTTTT. The chain carries TRBV19 and TRBJ2-2; weak D call: TRBD2 (6 bases). CDR1 LNHDA and CDR2 SQIVND come from the germline V gene (reference sequence). There are 15 residues in the CDR3. The germline V and J ends were trimmed by 2 bases and 5 bases, with 12 bases remaining between them.

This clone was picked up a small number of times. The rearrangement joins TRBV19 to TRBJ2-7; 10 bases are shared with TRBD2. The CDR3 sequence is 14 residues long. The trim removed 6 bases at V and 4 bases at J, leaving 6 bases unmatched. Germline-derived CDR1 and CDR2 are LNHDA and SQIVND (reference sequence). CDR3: CASRGASGSYEQYF. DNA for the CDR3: TGTGCCAGTAGAGGGGCTAGCGGGAGTTACGAGCAGTACTTC. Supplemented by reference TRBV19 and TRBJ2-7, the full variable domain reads DGGITQSPKYLFRKEGQNVTLSCEQNLNHDAMYWYRQDPGQGLRLIYYSQIVNDFQKGDIAEGYSVSREKKESFPLTVTSAQKNPTAFYLCASRGASGSYEQYFGPGTRLTVT.

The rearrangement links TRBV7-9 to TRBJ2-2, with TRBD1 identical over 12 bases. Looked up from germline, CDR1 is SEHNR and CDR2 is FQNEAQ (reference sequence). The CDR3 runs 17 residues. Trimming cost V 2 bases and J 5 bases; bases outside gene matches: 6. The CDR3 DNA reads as TGTGCCAGCAGCTTATCTCCGGGACAGGGGGCGACCGGGGAGCTGTTTTTT. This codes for CASSLSPGQGATGELFF.

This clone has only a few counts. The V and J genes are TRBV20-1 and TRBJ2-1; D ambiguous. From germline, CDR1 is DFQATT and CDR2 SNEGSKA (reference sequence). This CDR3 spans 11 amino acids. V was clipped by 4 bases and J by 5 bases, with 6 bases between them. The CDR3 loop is CSATTHNEQFF. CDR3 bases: TGCAGTGCTACAACCCACAATGAGCAGTTCTTC.

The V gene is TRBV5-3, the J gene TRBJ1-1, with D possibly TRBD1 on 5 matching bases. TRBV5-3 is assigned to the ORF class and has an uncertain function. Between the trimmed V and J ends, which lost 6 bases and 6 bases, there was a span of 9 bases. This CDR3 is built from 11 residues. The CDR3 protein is CARKRGSEAFF. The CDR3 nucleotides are TGTGCCAGAAAGAGGGGCTCTGAAGCTTTCTTT.

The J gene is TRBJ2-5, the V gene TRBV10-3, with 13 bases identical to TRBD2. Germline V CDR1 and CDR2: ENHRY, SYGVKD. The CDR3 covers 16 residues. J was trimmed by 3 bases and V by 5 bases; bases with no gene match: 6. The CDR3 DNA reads TGTGCCATCAGTCAAGCCGGACTAGCGGGGGAAGAGACCCAGTACTTC. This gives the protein CAISQAGLAGEETQYF.

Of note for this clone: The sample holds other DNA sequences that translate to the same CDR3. CDR3 region: CASSLRLAGGTDTQYF. The CDR3 DNA follows: TGCGCCAGCAGCCTGAGACTAGCGGGAGGCACAGATACGCAGTATTTT. The chain carries TRBV5-1 and TRBJ2-3, with TRBD2 identical over 12 bases. CDR1 is SGHRS, CDR2 YFSETQ, per germline. Trimming at V came to 4 bases and at J to 1 base, leaving 4 bases not matched to a gene. The CDR3 contains 16 residues.

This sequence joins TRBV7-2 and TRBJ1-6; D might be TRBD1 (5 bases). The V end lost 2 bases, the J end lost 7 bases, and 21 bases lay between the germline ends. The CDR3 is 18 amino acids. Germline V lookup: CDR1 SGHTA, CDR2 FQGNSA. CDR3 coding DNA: TGTGCCAGCAGCTTAAGGGGATTGGAGGGACCGAAGAATTCACCCCTCCACTTT. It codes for CASSLRGLEGPKNSPLHF.

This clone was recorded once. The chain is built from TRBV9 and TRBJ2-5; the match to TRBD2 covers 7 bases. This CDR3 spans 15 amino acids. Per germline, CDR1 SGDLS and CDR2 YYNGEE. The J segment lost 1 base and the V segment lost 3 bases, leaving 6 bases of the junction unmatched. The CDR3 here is CASSAPSGSQETQYF. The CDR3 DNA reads TGTGCCAGCAGCGCACCTAGCGGCAGCCAAGAGACCCAGTACTTC.

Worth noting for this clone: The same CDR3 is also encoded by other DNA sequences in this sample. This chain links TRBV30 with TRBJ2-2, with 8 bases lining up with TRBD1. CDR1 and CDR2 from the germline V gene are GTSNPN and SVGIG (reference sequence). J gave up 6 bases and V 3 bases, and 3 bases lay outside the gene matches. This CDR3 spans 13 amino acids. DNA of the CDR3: TGTGCCTGGAGCTCGACAGGGGCCGGGGAGCTGTTTTTT. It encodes CAWSSTGAGELFF.

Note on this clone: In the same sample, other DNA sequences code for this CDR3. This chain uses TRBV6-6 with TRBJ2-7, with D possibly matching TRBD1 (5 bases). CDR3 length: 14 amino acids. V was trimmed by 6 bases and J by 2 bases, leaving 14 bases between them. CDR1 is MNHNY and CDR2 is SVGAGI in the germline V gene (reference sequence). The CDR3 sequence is CASRQGSGPYEQYF. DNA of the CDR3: TGTGCCAGCAGGCAGGGATCAGGGCCCTACGAGCAGTACTTC.

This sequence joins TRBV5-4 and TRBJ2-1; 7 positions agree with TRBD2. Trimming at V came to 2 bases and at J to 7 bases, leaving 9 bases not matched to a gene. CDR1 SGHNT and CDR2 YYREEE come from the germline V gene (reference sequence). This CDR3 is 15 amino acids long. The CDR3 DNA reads TGTGCCAGCAGCTTCTCTAGCGGAGGAGGTAATGAGCAGTTCTTC. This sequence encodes CASSFSSGGGNEQFF.

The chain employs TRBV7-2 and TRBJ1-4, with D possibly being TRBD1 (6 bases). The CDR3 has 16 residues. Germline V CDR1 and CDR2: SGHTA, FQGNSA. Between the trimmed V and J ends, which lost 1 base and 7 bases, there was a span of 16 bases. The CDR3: CASSLDPPGAGEKLFF. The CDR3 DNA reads TGTGCCAGCAGCTTAGATCCTCCGGGGGCGGGTGAAAAACTGTTTTTT.